A single sample gave rise to the 25 T cell receptor beta chains below, sequenced in a study of PD-1 and CTLA-4 blockade in melanoma. Assay used: immunoSEQ multiplex PCR; TCRdb lists only in-frame clones, some missing. The sample has about 32,000 clones; about 85% are singletons. The sequencing used CD8+ T cells from peripheral blood, collected from a patient given anti-PD-1 treatment. These receptors all come from a human donor with melanoma.

This chain uses TRBV7-9 with TRBJ1-3, with TRBD1 matching 9 bases. Germline loops: CDR1 SEHNR, CDR2 FQNEAQ (reference sequence). CDR3 size: 15 residues. V was clipped by 5 bases and J by 6 bases; unmatched bases: 8. The CDR3 DNA reads TGTGCCAGCAGCCCCGGGACAGGGATCGAAAACACCATATATTTT. This gives the protein CASSPGTGIENTIYF.

This rearrangement joins TRBV19 to TRBJ2-3; D remains ambiguous. The germline V gene has CDR1 LNHDA and CDR2 SQIVND (reference sequence). V dropped 5 bases and J dropped 0 bases, with 9 bases sitting between them. This CDR3 is built from 14 residues. CDR3 nucleotides: TGTGCCAGTAGTCTGGAGAGTAGCACAGATACGCAGTATTTT. Protein: CASSLESSTDTQYF.

The CDR3 bases are TGTGCCAGCGGATGGGACAGCCGCAGCTCCTATAATTCACCCCTCCACTTT. This sequence encodes CASGWDSRSSYNSPLHF. This rearrangement joins TRBV3-1 (or the pseudogene TRBV3-2) to TRBJ1-6; TRBD1 aligns across 7 bases. The germline CDR1 and CDR2 sequences are LGHDT and YNNKEL (reference sequence). After removal of 8 bases from V and 0 bases from J, the junction contained 10 bases not matched to a gene. This CDR3 region has 17 residues.

This clone occurred once. The chain recombines TRBV28 with TRBJ2-7, with D tentatively TRBD1 (6 bases). The V end lost 6 bases, the J end lost 6 bases, and 18 bases lay between the germline ends. The CDR3 runs 14 residues. In germline, CDR1 is MDHEN, CDR2 SYDVKM. The CDR3 protein is CASSSVGGPVEQYF. The DNA for the CDR3 is TGTGCCAGCAGCTCAGTAGGGGGTCCGGTCGAGCAGTACTTC.

Concerning this clone: A read error may explain this, as a much larger clone is one base away. The chain uses TRBV13 and TRBJ2-2; D is ambiguous. This CDR3 region has 11 residues. The germline V gene has CDR1 PRHDT and CDR2 FYEKMQ (reference sequence). The V and J ends lost 2 bases and 7 bases respectively, with 2 bases between them. For the CDR3, the DNA is TGTGCCAGCAGCTTAAACGGGGAGCTGTTTTTT. It specifies CASSLNGELFF.

The rearrangement uses TRBV4-1 and TRBJ1-2, with a possible D match to TRBD1 (5 bases). The CDR3 extends over 15 amino acids. Trimming took off 0 bases at V and 8 bases at J, with 16 bases between the two ends. Germline loops: CDR1 MGHRA, CDR2 YSYEKL. The CDR3 spells CASSQDSTQRDGYTF. In nucleotides, the CDR3 is TGCGCCAGCAGCCAAGATTCAACGCAACGGGACGGCTACACCTTC.

This chain connects TRBV4-3 to TRBJ1-2; D perhaps matches TRBD1 (5 bases). Germline values: CDR1 LGHNA, CDR2 YSLEER. The CDR3 is made up of 15 amino acids. V was shortened by 4 bases and J by 1 base, with 13 bases between the two germline ends. The CDR3 DNA reads TGCGCCAGCAGCCCGGAAGGGGACGGTAACTATGGCTACACCTTC. Its translation: CASSPEGDGNYGYTF.

J is TRBJ1-6 and V is TRBV9; 7 nucleotides match TRBD1. CDR3 size: 15 residues. Unmatched junction bases numbered 11, after V lost 4 bases and J lost 10 bases. In germline, CDR1 is SGDLS, CDR2 YYNGEE. CDR3 protein: CASSQGQDPGSPLHF. In DNA, the CDR3 is TGTGCCAGCAGCCAAGGACAGGATCCAGGCTCACCCCTCCACTTT. The full variable domain, rest sourced from reference TRBV9 and TRBJ1-6, is DSGVTQTPKHLITATGQRVTLRCSPRSGDLSVYWYQQSLDQGLQFLIQYYNGEERAKGNILERFSAQQFPDLHSELNLSSLELGDSALYFCASSQGQDPGSPLHFGNGTRLTVT.

The chain combines TRBV19 with TRBJ2-7, with D perhaps TRBD2 (5 bases). The CDR3 contains 14 residues. The V end was cut by 5 bases, the J end by 4 bases, with 15 bases between. Per germline, CDR1 LNHDA and CDR2 SQIVND (reference sequence). The CDR3 loop is CASSAAGKEYEQYF. CDR3 in DNA: TGTGCCAGTAGTGCGGCCGGGAAGGAGTACGAGCAGTACTTC.

The chain combines TRBV13 with TRBJ2-7, with 7 positions matching TRBD1. V shed 5 bases, J shed 6 bases, and the junction held 7 bases outside the gene matches. The CDR3 length is 13 residues. In germline, CDR1 is PRHDT, CDR2 FYEKMQ (reference sequence). The CDR3 sequence: CASSPTGLREQYF. CDR3 nucleotide sequence: TGTGCCAGCAGCCCGACAGGGCTCCGCGAGCAGTACTTC.

This chain connects TRBV28 to TRBJ2-7; D may correspond to TRBD1 or TRBD2 (5 bases each). Trimming left V 5 bases short and J 5 bases short, with 22 bases between. The CDR3 length is 16 residues. From germline, CDR1 is MDHEN and CDR2 SYDVKM. The CDR3 DNA follows: TGTGCCAGCAGTAGAGGGGTGGTCCCCGTCTACCACGAGCAGTACTTC. Its translation: CASSRGVVPVYHEQYF.

The genes are TRBV5-6 and TRBJ2-2; no reliable D call. V was trimmed by 4 bases and J by 1 base, leaving 11 bases between them. The germline CDR1 and CDR2 sequences are SGHDT and YYEEEE. CDR3 length: 15 amino acids. CDR3 in DNA: TGTGCCAGCAGCACGACGGACGGGAACACCGGGGAGCTGTTTTTT. This encodes CASSTTDGNTGELFF.

This clone was recorded only once. The chain combines TRBV27 with TRBJ2-3; 10 nucleotides match TRBD2. Trimming at V came to 4 bases and at J to 6 bases, leaving 13 bases not matched to a gene. Per the germline V gene, CDR1 is MNHEY and CDR2 is SMNVEV (reference sequence). This CDR3 has 17 residues. The CDR3, as DNA: TGTGCCAGCAGTTGGAGACAAATAGCGGGGGGTCGGGATACGCAGTATTTT. This translates into CASSWRQIAGGRDTQYF.

Here the CDR3 DNA reads TGTGCCACCAGTCTAGGGAGGGCCTACGAGCAGTACTTC. It is translated as CATSLGRAYEQYF. V and J are TRBV15 and TRBJ2-7; 7 bases fit TRBD2. The CDR3 length is 13 residues. V gave up 6 bases and J gave up 2 bases; unmatched junction bases: 4. In germline, CDR1 is LNHNV, CDR2 YYDKDF (reference sequence).

In its sample, this clone was seen once. This chain links TRBV28 with TRBJ1-3; 9 nucleotides agree with TRBD1. V gave up 2 bases and J gave up 0 bases; unmatched junction bases: 5. CDR3 length equals 17 residues. CDR1 MDHEN and CDR2 SYDVKM come from the germline V gene. This CDR3 reads CASSLRQGGVSGNTIYF. CDR3 bases: TGTGCCAGCAGTTTACGACAGGGGGGAGTCTCTGGAAACACCATATATTTT.

The J gene is TRBJ2-7, the V gene TRBV5-4; D perhaps matches TRBD2 (7 bases). Trimming left V 1 base short and J 3 bases short, with 11 bases between. Germline V gene lookup returns CDR1 SGHNT and CDR2 YYREEE (reference sequence). The CDR3 is made up of 14 amino acids. The CDR3 bases are TGTGCCAGCAGCTTGAGAGGGGGGGGCTACGAGCAGTACTTC. This translates into CASSLRGGGYEQYF.

V usage is TRBV7-6 and J usage is TRBJ2-3, with 11 bases matching TRBD1. J was trimmed by 5 bases and V by 5 bases; bases with no gene match: 12. The length of the CDR3 is 17 residues. Germline V CDR1 and CDR2: SGHVS, FNYEAQ. The chain's CDR3 is CASSPETGTGGIDTQYF. CDR3 DNA sequence: TGTGCCAGCAGCCCTGAAACCGGGACAGGGGGAATAGATACGCAGTATTTT.

The chain joins TRBV24-1 to TRBJ1-6; D gene unclear. V was clipped by 9 bases and J by 9 bases, with 8 bases between them. Germline CDR1 reads KGHDR; CDR2 reads SFDVKD. The length of the CDR3 is 11 residues. The CDR3 nucleotides are TGTGCCACCCGTTCAGGTTCACCCCTCCACTTT. This sequence encodes CATRSGSPLHF.

The gene calls are TRBV27 and TRBJ1-1; 7 nucleotides match TRBD1. J was trimmed by 5 bases and V by 0 bases; bases with no gene match: 6. Germline CDR1 reads MNHEY; CDR2 reads SMNVEV (reference sequence). The CDR3 consists of 15 residues. The CDR3 coding sequence is TGTGCCAGCAGTTTATCGAAGGGGGCGAGGACTGAAGCTTTCTTT. It translates to CASSLSKGARTEAFF.

J is TRBJ2-2 and V is TRBV9, with unresolved D. The CDR3 is 12 residues long. Trimming shortened V by 6 bases and J by 0 bases, and 3 bases separated the two germline ends. Germline CDR1 and CDR2: SGDLS and YYNGEE. This chain's CDR3 is CASNSNTGELFF. Written as DNA, the CDR3 is TGTGCCAGCAACTCGAACACCGGGGAGCTGTTTTTT.

The rearrangement uses TRBV28 and TRBJ2-3, with 8 bases that match TRBD2. CDR3 length: 17 amino acids. V was pared by 3 bases and J by 1 base, with 9 bases of the junction left unmatched. Looked up from germline, CDR1 is MDHEN and CDR2 is SYDVKM. CDR3 in amino acids: CASSFDSPAGGTDTQYF. The CDR3 DNA reads as TGTGCCAGCAGTTTTGATTCCCCAGCGGGGGGCACAGATACGCAGTATTTT.

The chain joins TRBV28 to TRBJ1-2, with 7 bases aligning to TRBD1. CDR1 is MDHEN and CDR2 is SYDVKM in the germline V gene. CDR3 length: 14 amino acids. Trimming removed 5 bases from V and 7 bases from J; junction bases left unmatched: 10. The CDR3 coding sequence is TGTGCCAGCAGTCCCCATGACAGGGTGCCTGGCTACACCTTC. It encodes CASSPHDRVPGYTF.

The V gene is TRBV28, the J gene TRBJ1-4, with no clear D. Germline loops: CDR1 MDHEN, CDR2 SYDVKM. This CDR3 is 16 amino acids long. With 5 bases removed from V and 0 bases from J, the gap between germline ends came to 13 bases. CDR3 in amino acids: CASSPELRATNEKLFF. As DNA, the CDR3 is TGTGCCAGCAGTCCCGAGCTTCGGGCAACTAATGAAAAACTGTTTTTT.

This chain links TRBV10-3 with TRBJ2-5; the D is unclear. V lost 0 bases and J 2 bases, leaving 7 bases between the germline ends. The CDR3 length is 14 residues. The germline V gene encodes CDR1 ENHRY and CDR2 SYGVKD. The CDR3 DNA is TGTGCCATCAGTGAGTCTGGCAGACAAGAGACCCAGTACTTC. Translation gives CAISESGRQETQYF.

The chain recombines TRBV12-3 or TRBV12-4 with TRBJ1-1; a weak D match, TRBD1 (6 bases). V gave up 6 bases and J gave up 7 bases, with 15 bases separating them. This CDR3 comprises 13 residues. For the CDR3, the DNA is TGTGCCAGCAGCCGGGGGGCCAGGGTTGAAGCTTTCTTT. This encodes CASSRGARVEAFF.